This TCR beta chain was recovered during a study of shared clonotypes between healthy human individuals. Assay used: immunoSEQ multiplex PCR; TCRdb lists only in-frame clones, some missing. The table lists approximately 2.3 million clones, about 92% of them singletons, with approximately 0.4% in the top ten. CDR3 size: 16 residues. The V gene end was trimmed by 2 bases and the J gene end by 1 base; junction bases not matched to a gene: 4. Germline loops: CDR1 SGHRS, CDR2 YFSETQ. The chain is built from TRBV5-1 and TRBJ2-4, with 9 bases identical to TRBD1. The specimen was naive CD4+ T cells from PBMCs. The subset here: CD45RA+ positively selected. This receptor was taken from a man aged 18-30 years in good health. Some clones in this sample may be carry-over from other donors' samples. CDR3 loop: CASSLRTGDAKNIQYF. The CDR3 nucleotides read TGCGCCAGCAGCTTACGGACAGGGGATGCCAAAAACATTCAGTACTTC.